This TCR beta chain appears in the sequencing data of a study of follicular helper T cells after annual influenza vaccination. Whole-study findings and limits: Yearly vaccinations repeatedly recalled conserved clonotypes in ICOS+CD38+ cTfh. Just about 9-21% of cells analyzed had recovered productive TCRB sequences.

Time point: 2014-2015 season, pre-vaccination. Survey level resolution was used for TCRB sequencing. Libraries were prepared by immunoSEQ multiplex PCR; TCRdb keeps only in-frame clonotypes and omits some of them. The sample comprises roughly 14,000 clones, about 83% of which are singletons, and 0.25% to 0.3% rests with the top ten. Germline loops: CDR1 SGHTS, CDR2 YDEGEE. CDR3 size: 16 residues. Trimming removed 0 bases from V and 2 bases from J, with 11 bases in between. As to this clone: Antigen unknown.

The sequence was collected from an adult who received the influenza vaccine. The specimen comprised CXCR5- memory CD4+ T cells sorted from blood, sampled on the day of influenza vaccination. This chain joins TRBV5-8 and TRBJ2-2; TRBD2 is a possible D gene (5 bases). Here the CDR3 reads CASSLAGILNTGELFF. In DNA form, the CDR3 reads TGTGCCAGCAGCTTGGCCGGGATACTCAACACCGGGGAGCTGTTTTTT.